This entry describes one T cell receptor beta chain. Its antigen is still unknown. No base qualities exist here, and no much larger clone lies one base off it. This record belongs to a study of blood T cell repertoires in COVID-19 (dated by TCRdb to 2020 to 2021). General notes on the study: Samples from collaborators originated in the United States, Italy and Spain and spanned both the acute and convalescent phases of COVID-19. The prospective study material was composed of cDNA or gDNA derived from T cells, B-cell-depleted T cells, or PBMCs. The dataset comprised deeply sampled blood TCRbeta repertoires from subjects exposed to, actively infected with, or recovered from COVID-19. The repertoires were released in a freely available public database meant as a resource for research on the immune response to SARS-CoV-2. The samples were drawn from the first 160 participants of the ongoing ImmuneRACE study and from 1,254 subjects provided by 6 global collaborators. Nearly every sample came with metadata listing a de-identified subject ID, COVID-19 status, age in years and sex. Where available, HLA class I and class II types were taken from metadata supplied by the sample provider and were not determined by assay-based typing.

Collaborating institutions collected whole blood in K2EDTA tubes following their own protocols. For TCRbeta analysis, collaborators shipped samples as frozen whole blood, isolated PBMCs, or DNA extracted from either of those sample types. TCRbeta CDR3 regions were amplified from genomic DNA using the immunoSEQ Assay, a bias-controlled multiplex PCR. The paper's processing steps were these. Nucleated cell counts per sample were estimated from amplification of reference gene primers within the assay. To quantify the absolute abundance of each unique TCRbeta CDR3 rearrangement, sequence reads were collapsed and filtered. For each sample, productive Simpson clonality was calculated by taking the square root of Simpson's diversity index across productive rearrangements. TCRdb took this table from immuneACCESS and kept in-frame rearrangements with V and J called. Such tables lack part of the clones; where checked against another copy, unresolved V genes explain under half of the gap, and the rest is unexplained. V, J and clone size were drawn from that table, and D and trimming were deduced from the DNA. The sample data list 120,000 to 150,000 clones, and 80% to 90% of these were observed just once. Around 0.91% of the sample is held by the ten biggest clonotypes.

The full study reports these points: How much clinical and demographic metadata was included differed by source and by participant, and the metadata was provided uncurated.

Unmatched junction bases come to 9, with V trimmed by 0 bases and J by 7 bases. The germline V gene supplies CDR1 SNHLY and CDR2 FYNNEI. The CDR3, cysteine through phenylalanine, is 16 amino acids long. Only the CDR3 portion is preserved as DNA: 48 bases, with reading frame beginning at the first base. The receptor's source is a woman between 50 and 59 years old with acute or convalescent COVID-19. Sequenced material: peripheral blood. The V and J genes are TRBV2 and TRBJ2-5; 9 central bases correspond to TRBD2. The nucleotide sequence is given as TGTGCCAGCAGTGAAGCGCGGCGGGAGGGCCGGGGGACCCAGTACTTC. Its product reads: CASSEARREGRGTQYF.